Listed below are T cell receptor beta chains from one sample, sequenced in a study of T cell changes during pregnancy in multiple sclerosis. The protocol was immunoSEQ multiplex PCR, while the TCRdb copy is restricted to in-frame clones and leaves out a portion. The table lists approximately 50,000 clones, about 91% of them singletons. The material sequenced was CD8+ T cells from peripheral blood mononuclear cells, taken after pregnancy. The receptors come from a female donor with multiple sclerosis, enrolled in a pregnancy study. CDR3s include the opening cysteine and the closing phenylalanine or tryptophan. D genes are given only for firm matches. A clone size is listed for some rows: how often the clone was seen (once, few, many), or a class if it is expanded.

D	J	size	V	DNA	CDR3
-	TRBJ2-2	-	TRBV5-8	TGTGCCAGCAGCTTGGATTTCGTCGGGACTTTTGACACCGGGGAGCTGTTTTTT	CASSLDFVGTFDTGELFF
-	TRBJ2-5	-	TRBV7-8	TGTGCCAGCAGGTGGGAGATAGAAGAGACCCAGTACTTC	CASRWEIEETQYF
TRBD1	TRBJ1-2	-	TRBV2	TGTGCCAGCGGCAGCTCGACCCGGGACAGAAACCTTTACACCTTC	CASGSSTRDRNLYTF
-	TRBJ1-1	-	TRBV7-9	TGTGCCAGCAGCTGGGGGGGCACTGAAGCTTTCTTT	CASSWGGTEAFF
TRBD1	TRBJ2-2	-	TRBV6-1	TGTGCCAGCAGTGCACCGGGACAGGGGGCACCCGGGGAGCTGTTTTTT	CASSAPGQGAPGELFF
-	TRBJ2-3	-	TRBV7-6	TGTGCCAGCAGCTTAGAACAGGGACCGGATACGCAGTATTTT	CASSLEQGPDTQYF
-	TRBJ2-1	once	TRBV6-1	TGTGCCAGCAGTGAAATCCCCACTGCACCTTACAATGAGCAGTTCTTC	CASSEIPTAPYNEQFF
-	TRBJ2-7	-	TRBV6-5	TGTGCCAGCAGTTACTCGGCAGATTACGAGCAGTACTTC	CASSYSADYEQYF
-	TRBJ2-7	-	TRBV5-6	TGTGCCAGCAGCGGGGGACACGGGGGGCTCGAGCAGTACTTC	CASSGGHGGLEQYF
TRBD1	TRBJ2-7	-	TRBV5-6	TGTGCCAGCAGCCCGGGGACAGGGACCACCTACGAGCAGTACTTC	CASSPGTGTTYEQYF
TRBD1	TRBJ2-2	-	TRBV6-4	TGTGCCAGCAGCGTGACAGGGGAGACGAACACCGGGGAGCTGTTTTTT	CASSVTGETNTGELFF
-	TRBJ2-5	-	TRBV7-9	TGTGCCAGCAGCCCACAATCGCCCCAAGAGACCCAGTACTTC	CASSPQSPQETQYF
TRBD1	TRBJ1-4	few	TRBV9	TGTGCCAGCAGTCAGGGGGCGGATACTGAAAAACTGTTTTTT	CASSQGADTEKLFF
-	TRBJ2-3	-	TRBV5-4	TGTGCTATTGAGGGTCCAGATACGCAGTATTTT	CAIEGPDTQYF
TRBD2	TRBJ2-2	-	TRBV6-5	TGTGCCAGCTTGCCTAGCGGGGAAGGCGGGGAGCTGTTTTTT	CASLPSGEGGELFF
-	TRBJ2-1	-	TRBV27	TGTGCCAGCAGTTTCATACAGGGAGTGAATGAGCAGTTCTTC	CASSFIQGVNEQFF
TRBD1	TRBJ1-6	-	TRBV9	TGTGCCAGCAGCCCAAACAGGGGCAGCTCCTATAATTCACCCCTCCACTTT	CASSPNRGSSYNSPLHF
TRBD2	TRBJ2-1	few	TRBV2	TGTGCCCTCGTTGAAGGCGGGGGATACAATGAGCAGTTCTTC	CALVEGGGYNEQFF
-	TRBJ2-2	-	TRBV7-8	TGTGCCAGCAGCCAGGGTACGATGCGCAGCACCGGGGAGCTGTTTTTT	CASSQGTMRSTGELFF
TRBD2	TRBJ2-7	-	TRBV7-6	TGTGCCAGCAGCTTCGGGTGGGGGGGATCCTACGAGCAGTACTTC	CASSFGWGGSYEQYF
-	TRBJ1-5	-	TRBV5-8	TGTGCCAGCAGCGGGAAGGGGGTTGGGGGTCAGCCCCAGCATTTT	CASSGKGVGGQPQHF
-	TRBJ2-4	-	TRBV30	TGTGCCTGGAGTTCGGAAACGCCAGGATTCAAAAACATTCAGTACTTC	CAWSSETPGFKNIQYF
-	TRBJ1-5	-	TRBV9	TGTGCCAGCAGCGCCTCCGCAGGGGATAGCAATCAGCCCCAGCATTTT	CASSASAGDSNQPQHF
-	TRBJ2-5	-	TRBV29-1	TGCAGCGTTACCTTAGACAGGTTTACTACCCAGTACTTC	CSVTLDRFTTQYF
TRBD2	TRBJ2-1	-	TRBV19	TGTGCCAGTAGTCCCCCTAGCGGGGGCTACAATGAGCAGTTCTTC	CASSPPSGGYNEQFF
-	TRBJ1-6	-	TRBV4-1	TGCGCCAGCAGCCATGATCCTCTTCCGGCAGGGGATACTTCACCCCTCCACTTT	CASSHDPLPAGDTSPLHF
TRBD1	TRBJ2-3	few	TRBV6-4	TGTGCCAGCAGTGACGGACAGGGGGCAGATACGCAGTATTTT	CASSDGQGADTQYF
TRBD1	TRBJ2-7	-	TRBV9	TGTGCCAGCAGCGTGGGGACAGTCCACTCCTACGAGCAGTACTTC	CASSVGTVHSYEQYF
TRBD2	TRBJ2-3	-	TRBV7-6	TGTGCCAGCAGCTCCATACTAGCGGGGGTATCAGATACGCAGTATTTT	CASSSILAGVSDTQYF
-	TRBJ1-6	-	TRBV13	TGTGCCAGCAGCTCTCCGTCCTCCTATAATTCACCCCTCCACTTT	CASSSPSSYNSPLHF
TRBD1	TRBJ1-1	-	TRBV5-6	TGTGCCAGCAGCTTGTCCCCGGGACAGGGGGCTTTGGCTTTCTTT	CASSLSPGQGALAFF
-	TRBJ2-5	-	TRBV11-2	TGTGCCAGCACCTTCGGGAGCCAAGAGACCCAGTACTTC	CASTFGSQETQYF
TRBD1	TRBJ1-2	-	TRBV4-2	TGTGCCAGCAGCCAAGATCTCGGGACAGGGAAGCAAAACTATGGCTACACCTTC	CASSQDLGTGKQNYGYTF
TRBD1	TRBJ1-2	-	TRBV5-4	TGTGCCAGCAGCTTGACACCTGGAGGGGGCAATGGCTACACCTTC	CASSLTPGGGNGYTF
-	TRBJ1-2	-	TRBV27	TGTGCCAGCAGTTTCGGAGCGGACCCTAACTATGGCTACACCTTC	CASSFGADPNYGYTF
TRBD1	TRBJ2-7	-	TRBV7-8	TGTGCCAGCAGCTTAGCCGGGACAGGGGGGAAGTACGAGCAGTACTTC	CASSLAGTGGKYEQYF
TRBD1	TRBJ1-4	once	TRBV10-1	TGCGCCAGCAGGGGACAGGGATGGGGGGATGAAAAACTGTTTTTT	CASRGQGWGDEKLFF
-	TRBJ2-3	-	TRBV29-1	TGCAGCGTTGTGTTGGTGACGGGGAGAATTGCGCAGTATTTT	CSVVLVTGRIAQYF
TRBD2	TRBJ2-2	-	TRBV29-1	TGCAGCGGGGGGGGGTACACCGGGGAGCTGTTTTTT	CSGGGYTGELFF
-	TRBJ1-2	few	TRBV7-9	TGTGCCAGCGGGAGGGAGGCTAACTATGGCTACACCTTC	CASGREANYGYTF
TRBD1	TRBJ1-5	once	TRBV6-5	TGTGCCAGCGGGGACAGGGGAAATCAGCCCCAGCATTTT	CASGDRGNQPQHF
TRBD1	TRBJ1-4	-	TRBV6-1	TGTGCCAGCCTGGGACAGGGGAATGAAAAACTGTTTTTT	CASLGQGNEKLFF
TRBD1	TRBJ1-5	-	TRBV4-1	TGCGCCAGCAGCCAGACGGACAGGGAGGGTCAGCCCCAGCATTTT	CASSQTDREGQPQHF
-	TRBJ2-5	-	TRBV13	TGTGCCAGCACACAGGGGGGGGGTAGAGAGACCCAGTACTTC	CASTQGGGRETQYF
-	TRBJ1-1	-	TRBV4-1	TGCGCCAGCAGCCCCGGAGGTGAAGCTTTCTTT	CASSPGGEAFF
-	TRBJ2-5	-	TRBV21-1	TGTGCCAGCAGACTCGAGACCCAGTACTTC	CASRLETQYF
-	TRBJ2-7	few	TRBV7-7	TGTGCTAGCAGCTTAAGGCTAGCTCCAACCTACGAGCAGTACTTC	CASSLRLAPTYEQYF